This entry describes one TCR beta chain. This clone's antigen is unknown. One base away there is no much larger clone; base qualities are not given. This specimen belongs to a study of cytomegalovirus exposure and HLA in healthy donors (dated 2017 in TCRdb). Describing the broader study: According to a later analysis, the roughly 130 validation repertoires were produced on the same platform as the 666 repertoires of the first cohort. The study aimed to test whether signatures of past pathogen exposure could be identified by cataloging public T cell receptors. Besides the first cohort of around 670 subjects, a separate validation cohort made up of 90 to 150 different subjects was used. High-throughput TCR immunosequencing, statistical association of individual TCRs with disease status, and machine learning were combined to predict cytomegalovirus infection status. Overall study outcomes, separate from this receptor: The classifier was reported to diagnose cytomegalovirus status with high specificity and sensitivity in both the original cohort and the validation cohort. According to the authors, the approach could potentially be generalized to other disease states and immunological phenotypes. Most TCR sequences were seen in very few donors, while some public TCRs were found in many individuals. All 110 or so repertoires were used to score co-occurrence in the validation cohort in a later analysis, because that analysis had no HLA typing for the cohort. In vitro tests confirmed that a few of the cytomegalovirus-associated TCR beta chains recognize cytomegalovirus antigens. In a later analysis, TCRs clustered in the first cohort were found to also tend to co-occur in the 120 or so validation repertoires, with roughly 93% of cluster scores above 0. A total of fewer than 200 TCR beta chains were listed by the study as associated with cytomegalovirus.

The receptor library was made with the immunoSEQ multiplex PCR assay. As for the authors' bioinformatics: A statistical classification framework was built for diagnosing cytomegalovirus status from the catalog of TCR beta chain sequences. The source is immuneACCESS, and TCRdb retained only in-frame sequences with V and J called. Part of the clones is not carried over; for the studies checked, unresolved V genes explain less than half of this, and the remainder is unexplained. D and trimming come from the DNA, and the V and J calls and clone size come from that table. The sample includes about 69,000 clones, with 96% observed a single time. Together, the top ten hold 4.5% of the sample. Donors formed part of the validation cohort, which comprised about 130 subjects and was distinct from the first cohort of 550 to 850 subjects. Including cysteine and phenylalanine, the CDR3 has 14 amino acids. Solely the CDR3 DNA is kept, with 42 bases framed from the first base. V is reduced by 0 bases and J by 4 bases, leaving a spacing of 10 bases between them. The germline V gene encodes CDR1 SGHNT and CDR2 YYREEE (reference sequence).

In this chain, TRBV5-4 is recombined with TRBJ1-1; the D gene is not confidently resolved. Material: PBMCs. The clonotype comes from a woman under 30 in good health and CMV-seropositive. The encoded CDR3 is CASSLEFEITEAFF. The nucleotides are TGTGCCAGCAGCTTGGAGTTCGAGATCACTGAAGCTTTCTTT.